This TCR beta chain was identified during a study of T cells in localized non-small cell lung cancer. Germline V gene sequence: CDR1 SGDLS, CDR2 YYNGEE. The V and J ends lost 3 bases and 1 base, in that order; junction bases with no gene match: 3. The CDR3 has 15 residues. TCRdb's copy holds only in-frame clones and misses some; the assay was immunoSEQ multiplex PCR. The profile shows some 140,000 clones, around 90% of them singletons. V gene TRBV9 combines with J gene TRBJ2-2; the match to TRBD2 covers 7 bases. This sequence was found in a female donor older than 55 with stage I lung adenocarcinoma. Sequenced here: peripheral blood, sampled before any cancer treatment. The DNA of the CDR3 is TGTGCCAGCAGCGAGCTAGCGGTGAACACCGGGGAGCTGTTTTTT. Protein product: CASSELAVNTGELFF. The variable domain in full, completed from reference TRBV9 and TRBJ2-2, reads DSGVTQTPKHLITATGQRVTLRCSPRSGDLSVYWYQQSLDQGLQFLIQYYNGEERAKGNILERFSAQQFPDLHSELNLSSLELGDSALYFCASSELAVNTGELFFGEGSRLTVL.